Listed here are 21 T cell receptor beta chains from one sample, sequenced in a study of CD8+CD57+ T cells in acquired aplastic anemia. Investigators profiled TCR beta VDJ and CDR3 from genomic DNA template. Each CDR3 protein gets one entry after TCRdb re-called the reads with MiXCR. The sample shows about 160,000 distinct CDR3 sequences, roughly two thirds of them seen only once. The patients chosen for sequencing had shown expansion of CD8+CD57+ cells (detected by flow cytometry). Input material: sorted CD4+, CD8+, or CD8+CD57+ T cells (not recorded which) from PBMCs. The receptors derive from a human donor with aplastic anemia.

This clonotype occurred a few times. The V gene is TRBV10-3, the J gene TRBJ2-3; no reliable D call. This CDR3 is built from 16 residues. Trimming stripped 0 bases from V and 2 bases from J, with 12 bases between. Germline V lookup: CDR1 ENHRY, CDR2 SYGVKD. In DNA form, the CDR3 reads TGTGCCATCAGTGAGTCGCGAGCTGTATTCACAGATACGCAGTATTTT. Protein: CAISESRAVFTDTQYF.

V gene TRBV5-1 combines with J gene TRBJ2-1; TRBD2 is a possible D gene (6 bases). V was trimmed by 0 bases and J by 0 bases, leaving 13 bases between them. The CDR3 has 17 amino acids. From germline, CDR1 is SGHRS and CDR2 YFSETQ. The CDR3 bases are TGCGCCAGCAGCTTGGGTCACGCGGGGAGCTCCTACAATGAGCAGTTCTTC. The encoded protein is CASSLGHAGSSYNEQFF. The whole variable domain, remainder taken from reference TRBV5-1 and TRBJ2-1, is KAGVTQTPRYLIKTRGQQVTLSCSPISGHRSVSWYQQTPGQGLQFLFEYFSETQRNKGNFPGRFSGRQFSNSRSEMNVSTLELGDSALYLCASSLGHAGSSYNEQFFGPGTRLTVL.

This clonotype has a single count. This chain joins TRBV2 and TRBJ1-5, with 10 bases that match TRBD1. V shed 7 bases and J 7 bases; nucleotides not matched to a gene: 10. Germline-derived CDR1 and CDR2 are SNHLY and FYNNEI. This CDR3 comprises 15 residues. The CDR3 nucleotides read TGTGCCAGCAAAGGTGGGACAGGGGTCATCCAGCCCCAGCATTTT. Protein sequence: CASKGGTGVIQPQHF.

This clonotype turned up a few times. The chain employs TRBV2 and TRBJ2-1; 7 bases are shared with TRBD2. The V gene's germline CDR1 is SNHLY and CDR2 FYNNEI. J gave up 5 bases and V 8 bases, and 6 bases lay outside the gene matches. This CDR3 contains 13 residues. The DNA for the CDR3 is TGTGCCAGCGAGAGCGGGGAGGACAATGAGCAGTTCTTC. Protein: CASESGEDNEQFF.

Of note for this clonotype: No conserved phenylalanine or tryptophan is present at the end of the CDR3, so a read error is the likely explanation. The limits of the CDR3 on the DNA are not certain, so only TCRdb's listed CDR3 is given. This sequence joins TRBV7-2 and TRBJ2-5; TRBD1 reflects the table's D call only, with no check against the DNA. The CDR3 length is 18 residues, termini included. Germline loops: CDR1 SGHTA, CDR2 FQGNSA. The CDR3 spells CASSPPNRDSPAQETQSV.

The chain joins TRBV6-6 to TRBJ2-1, with D possibly being TRBD1 (5 bases). Germline V gene data show CDR1 as MNHNY and CDR2 as SVGAGI (reference sequence). The CDR3 has 11 amino acids. Trimming took 4 bases from V and 10 from J, leaving 8 bases between them. The CDR3 loop is CASSFRQEQFF. As DNA, the CDR3 is TGTGCCAGCAGTTTTCGACAGGAGCAGTTCTTC.

The V call is TRBV9, the J call TRBJ2-5; 8 positions agree with TRBD2. CDR1 and CDR2 (germline): SGDLS, YYNGEE. CDR3 length: 14 residues. The junction had 5 bases not matched to a gene; V was cut back by 4 bases and J by 3 bases. For the CDR3, the DNA is TGTGCCAGCAGCCTCCGGGGGGGGAAAGAGACCCAGTACTTC. This gives the protein CASSLRGGKETQYF.

The chain links TRBV7-2 to TRBJ1-1; 9 bases fit TRBD1. Looked up from germline, CDR1 is SGHTA and CDR2 is FQGNSA. V lost 3 bases, J lost 5 bases, and 4 bases stayed unmatched. CDR3 length: 14 residues. The CDR3 sequence: CASSLGQGWTEAFF. CDR3 nucleotides: TGTGCCAGCAGCTTGGGACAGGGTTGGACTGAAGCTTTCTTT. Full variable domain (missing parts from reference TRBV7-2 and TRBJ1-1): GAGVSQSPSNKVTEKGKDVELRCDPISGHTALYWYRQSLGQGLEFLIYFQGNSAPDKSGLPSDRFSAERTGGSVSTLTIQRTQQEDSAVYLCASSLGQGWTEAFFGQGTRLTVV.

This chain uses TRBV15 with TRBJ1-3; no definite D call. The CDR3 has 15 amino acids. The V and J ends lost 0 bases and 4 bases respectively, with 10 bases between them. In germline, CDR1 is LNHNV, CDR2 YYDKDF (reference sequence). CDR3 bases: TGTGCCACCAGCAGAGATATGGGTAACGGAAACACCATATATTTT. Encoded protein: CATSRDMGNGNTIYF.

This clonotype occurred a few times. V and J are TRBV10-3 and TRBJ1-2; the D is unclear. V was clipped by 7 bases and J by 0 bases, with 9 bases between them. This CDR3 is 13 amino acids long. CDR1 is ENHRY and CDR2 is SYGVKD in the germline V gene. This chain's CDR3 is CAITDPTNYGYTF. The CDR3 coding sequence is TGTGCCATCACCGACCCTACTAACTATGGCTACACCTTC.

The rearrangement links TRBV20-1 to TRBJ1-5; no definite D call. CDR1 is DFQATT, CDR2 SNEGSKA, per germline (reference sequence). The ends were cut back, 5 bases at V and 6 bases at J, with 14 bases in the middle. CDR3 length equals 13 residues. The CDR3 here is CSAPDPSSQPQHF. The CDR3 DNA follows: TGCAGTGCTCCCGACCCATCGAGTCAGCCCCAGCATTTT.

This clonotype was observed many times. J is TRBJ2-5 and V is TRBV4-2; 7 bases fit TRBD2. Germline V lookup: CDR1 LGHNA, CDR2 YNFKEQ. The CDR3 totals 18 residues. Trimming removed 1 base from V and 1 base from J; junction bases left unmatched: 12. The chain's CDR3 is CASSQGTWAGEIQETQYF. The CDR3 DNA is TGTGCCAGCAGCCAAGGGACGTGGGCGGGAGAGATCCAAGAGACCCAGTACTTC.

The rearrangement joins TRBV5-5 to TRBJ2-7, with 7 bases fitting TRBD1. With V trimmed by 4 bases and J by 2 bases, 3 bases remained unmatched. The germline CDR1 and CDR2 sequences are SGHKS and YYEKEE (reference sequence). The CDR3 sequence is 13 residues long. This chain's CDR3 is CASSADRAYEQYF. In DNA form, the CDR3 reads TGTGCCAGCAGCGCTGACAGGGCCTACGAGCAGTACTTC.

This clonotype occurred once. The J gene is TRBJ1-1, the V gene TRBV7-6; perhaps TRBD1 as D (5 bases). Trimming left V 5 bases short and J 5 bases short, with 15 bases between. The CDR3 spans 14 residues. CDR1 and CDR2 from the germline V gene are SGHVS and FNYEAQ. CDR3 protein: CASSVGPRGTEAFF. Here the CDR3 DNA reads TGTGCCAGCAGCGTGGGGCCCCGGGGGACTGAAGCTTTCTTT.

The genes are TRBV24-1 and TRBJ2-1, with 9 bases aligning to TRBD2. The trim removed 6 bases at V and 1 base at J, leaving 3 bases unmatched. The germline V gene encodes CDR1 KGHDR and CDR2 SFDVKD. The length of the CDR3 is 15 residues. The CDR3 DNA reads TGTGCCACCAGTTATAGCGGGGGTTCCTACAATGAGCAGTTCTTC. Protein: CATSYSGGSYNEQFF.

To note about this clonotype: A read error may produce the germline difference seen at one junction end. V is TRBV10-2 and J is TRBJ2-7; no clear D. CDR1 is WSHSY and CDR2 is SAAADI in the germline V gene. The CDR3 loop spans 15 amino acids. The CDR3 DNA reads as TGTGCCAGCTCACCACCTCGGACCGAAACCTACGAGCAGTACTTC. Its protein is CASSPPRTETYEQYF.

The rearrangement uses TRBV20-1 and TRBJ2-1, with 7 bases aligning to TRBD2. Germline V gene data show CDR1 as DFQATT and CDR2 as SNEGSKA (reference sequence). V was clipped by 0 bases and J by 8 bases; unmatched bases: 4. This CDR3 is 13 amino acids long. The CDR3 sequence: CSARERGLDEQFF. CDR3 nucleotide sequence: TGCAGTGCTAGAGAGCGGGGGTTAGATGAGCAGTTCTTC.

The chain combines TRBV11-2 with TRBJ2-7, with 8 bases aligning to TRBD2. The closer fit of TRBJ2-5 to the DNA end suggests the J call may be wrong. Germline V gives CDR1 SGHAT, CDR2 FQNNGV. There are 16 residues in the CDR3. The CDR3 region has the DNA TGTGCCAGCAGCTTAGACCCGGGACTAGGTCTAGAGACCCAGTACTTC. It yields the protein CASSLDPGLGLETQYF.

The genes are TRBV10-3 and TRBJ1-3; possibly TRBD1 for D (6 bases). Germline CDR1 and CDR2: ENHRY and SYGVKD. The CDR3 runs 15 residues. The V end lost 5 bases, the J end lost 0 bases, and 11 bases lay between the germline ends. The CDR3 is CAISSRGASGNTIYF. CDR3 sequence (DNA): TGTGCCATCAGTAGCAGGGGTGCCTCTGGAAACACCATATATTTT.

This sequence joins TRBV7-4 and TRBJ2-5, with 12 positions matching TRBD2. The CDR3 spans 15 residues. V lost 2 bases and J lost 4; bases outside the gene matches: 2. Germline CDR1 is SGHVT and CDR2 is SQSDAQ. The CDR3 spells CASSLLAGGPETQYF. The DNA for the CDR3 is TGTGCCAGCAGCTTACTAGCGGGGGGGCCAGAGACCCAGTACTTC.

This clonotype was seen only a few times. This rearrangement joins TRBV24-1 to TRBJ2-3; tentatively, D is TRBD2 (6 bases). In germline, CDR1 is KGHDR, CDR2 SFDVKD. The CDR3 has 16 residues. V shed 3 bases and J shed 0 bases, with 12 bases lying between them. The CDR3 DNA reads TGTGCCACCAGTGATGGGACTGGCTCTAGCACAGATACGCAGTATTTT. Encoded protein: CATSDGTGSSTDTQYF.